The 5 T cell receptor delta chains in this list originate from one sample, sequenced in a study of γδ T cells in repeated Plasmodium falciparum infection. Flow sorting of PBMC yielded separate Vgamma9/Vdelta2+ and Vdelta2-negative gammadelta T cell populations for bulk repertoire analysis. TCRdb redid the clone calls on the multiplex PCR reads with CATT. Among approximately 90,000 delta-chain clones listed, 0.85% to 1% were seen once. Input material: gamma-delta T cells from blood. Every receptor here comes from a pool of human donors (malaria-infected and uninfected, not separated).

For this clone: TCRdb's protein for this DNA is that of a much larger clone and differs from the translation at residue 14, likely a read error; the protein shown is the DNA translation. The chain links TRDV1 to TRDJ1, with 11 bases that match TRDD3. The CDR3 is 18 residues long. The germline gives CDR1 TSWWSYY, CDR2 QGS. Unmatched junction bases numbered 17, after V lost 4 bases and J lost 7 bases. Here the CDR3 DNA reads TGTGCTCTTGGGGTTACATCATCCTTTGGGGGATACGCCGCTAAACTCATCTTT. Protein product: CALGVTSSFGGYAAKLIF.

The table lists this clone with a few counts. This DNA's translation and the protein TCRdb lists, from a much larger clone, do not match at residue 13, likely due to a read error; the protein shown is translated from the DNA. This chain links TRDV2 with TRDJ1; 7 nucleotides align to TRDD3. The J gene, left out of TCRdb, was set here by checking the DNA against germline. This CDR3 is 17 amino acids long. Germline values: CDR1 GEAIGNYY, CDR2 EKD. CDR3 protein: CACDTGGDYRYTGKLIF. CDR3 sequence (DNA): TGTGCCTGTGACACTGGGGGGGATTACCGGTACACCGGTAAACTCATCTTT.

At least ten counts were recorded for this clone. Possible read error: a much larger clone is one base away. The rearrangement uses TRDV3 and TRDJ1; D might be TRDD2 (6 bases). In the absence of a J gene in TCRdb, the DNA was matched to germline to assign it here. This CDR3 comprises 22 residues. CDR1 and CDR2 from the germline V gene are TVYSNPD and GDNSRS (reference sequence). Trimming pared 3 bases from V and 10 bases from J, leaving 48 bases between. The CDR3 sequence: CAFNHLLPPSVPSNIGGWRLIF. CDR3 bases: TGTGCCTTCAATCACCTTCTTCCTCCGTCGGTACCCTCAAATATCGGAGGTTGGAGACTCATCTTT.

This clone was detected many times. The protein given by TCRdb reflects a much larger clone and differs at residue 3 from this DNA's translation, likely from a read error; the protein shown is the DNA's translation. The chain couples TRDV2 to TRDJ1; 7 nucleotides agree with TRDD3. The CDR3 is made up of 15 amino acids. Per germline, CDR1 GEAIGNYY and CDR2 EKD. The CDR3 coding sequence is TGTGCCCGTGACACAGTGGGGATAAGTACCGATAAACTCATCTTT. Protein sequence: CARDTVGISTDKLIF.

This clone was seen a handful of times. TCRdb lists the protein of a much larger clone for this DNA, which differs at residue 12, so this is likely a read error; the protein given here is translated from the DNA itself. This chain uses TRDV2 with TRDJ1, with D perhaps matching TRDD3 (5 bases). The J gene, absent from TCRdb, was called here by matching the DNA to germline. The CDR3 is 16 amino acids. Per the germline V gene, CDR1 is GEAIGNYY and CDR2 is EKD. Trimming took off 1 base at V and 7 bases at J, with 21 bases between the two ends. The CDR3 region is CACDTPGKSTAGKLIF. The CDR3 DNA sequence: TGTGCCTGTGACACACCGGGGAAGTCTACGGCCGGTAAACTCATCTTT.